These 18 T cell receptor beta chains were all obtained from the same sample, sequenced in a study of early T cells in non-severe SARS-CoV-2 infection. TCRdb passed the 5' RACE reads through MiXCR, listing each CDR3 protein once. The sample contains about 83,000 distinct CDR3 sequences, roughly 13% of which appear only once. The specimen was whole blood. All receptors derive from an adult who was a healthcare worker with PCR-confirmed SARS-CoV-2 infection or an uninfected control (not recorded which).

This clonotype was recorded a few times. V gene TRBV6-6 combines with J gene TRBJ2-2, with TRBD1 identical over 10 bases. Germline assignment: CDR1 MNHNY and CDR2 SVGAGI (reference sequence). The CDR3 loop spans 15 amino acids. Trimming removed 4 bases from V and 7 bases from J; junction bases left unmatched: 6. The CDR3 nucleotides are TGTGCCAGCAGTTCGGGACAGGGGATCGGCGGGGAGCTGTTTTTT. Translated: CASSSGQGIGGELFF.

This clonotype was found many times. The chain employs TRBV7-2 and TRBJ2-1; D is possibly TRBD2 (5 bases). Germline V gene sequence: CDR1 SGHTA, CDR2 FQGNSA. Trimming cost V 5 bases and J 10 bases, with 24 bases left between them. The CDR3 sequence is 16 residues long. The CDR3 nucleotides read TGTGCCAGCAGCCCCAGCCGGACTGGAGGCTACGGGGAGCAGTTCTTC. Protein: CASSPSRTGGYGEQFF.

This clonotype was found many times. The gene calls are TRBV29-1 and TRBJ1-3, with D possibly being TRBD1 (5 bases). Germline CDR1 is SQVTM and CDR2 is ANQGSEA. The CDR3 has 14 amino acids. V lost 1 base and J lost 0, with 7 bases in between. The DNA of the CDR3 is TGCAGCGTTGAAGTAAGGGGCTCTGGAAACACCATATATTTT. It encodes CSVEVRGSGNTIYF.

The chain has TRBV7-2 and TRBJ1-2; unclear D gene. This CDR3 contains 13 residues. With 5 bases removed from V and 5 bases from J, the gap between germline ends came to 12 bases. Germline loops: CDR1 SGHTA, CDR2 FQGNSA. CDR3 sequence: CASSPIQSYGYTF. The CDR3 DNA reads TGTGCCAGCAGCCCAATCCAGAGTTATGGCTACACCTTC.

This clonotype was recorded at least ten times. The genes are TRBV2 and TRBJ2-1, with 7 bases lining up with TRBD1. With 9 bases clipped from V and 5 bases from J, the junction kept 10 bases outside the gene matches. CDR3 length: 14 residues. The germline gives CDR1 SNHLY, CDR2 FYNNEI. Written as DNA, the CDR3 is TGTGCCAGTACCCCCTGGGACAGACACAATGAGCAGTTCTTC. Amino acid sequence: CASTPWDRHNEQFF.

This clonotype showed up many times. This chain links TRBV5-6 with TRBJ2-1; D possibly corresponds to TRBD2 (7 bases). V gave up 4 bases and J gave up 7 bases, with 27 bases separating them. The CDR3 length is 18 residues. The germline V gene encodes CDR1 SGHDT and CDR2 YYEEEE. The CDR3 DNA sequence: TGTGCCAGCAGCCAAAATTCCTGGGGAGGGGGTATTCTTAATGAGCAGTTCTTC. Protein product: CASSQNSWGGGILNEQFF.

The gene calls are TRBV11-2 and TRBJ2-3; 14 nucleotides agree with TRBD2. V gave up 4 bases and J gave up 2 bases; unmatched junction bases: 8. This CDR3 has 18 amino acids. CDR1 and CDR2 (germline): SGHAT, FQNNGV. The CDR3 loop is CASSSRGTSGGSTDTQYF. The CDR3 bases are TGTGCCAGCAGCTCGCGAGGGACTAGCGGGGGTTCCACAGATACGCAGTATTTT.

Comment on this clonotype: This clone may be a read error of a much larger clone one base away. The conserved final phenylalanine or tryptophan is absent from the CDR3, which likely points to a read error. The chain couples TRBV12-3 or TRBV12-4 to TRBJ2-1; 12 bases agree with TRBD2. The CDR3 covers 15 residues. The V and J ends lost 6 bases and 7 bases, in that order; junction bases with no gene match: 7. The CDR3 DNA is TGTGCCAGCAGACCCACTAGCGGGGGGTTTAATGAGCAGTTCCTC. The encoded protein is CASRPTSGGFNEQFL.

This clonotype came up many times. This sequence joins TRBV7-9 and TRBJ2-7; D might be TRBD1 or TRBD2, each matching 5 bases. Germline V gene data show CDR1 as SEHNR and CDR2 as FQNEAQ (reference sequence). This CDR3 comprises 15 residues. The V end lost 3 bases, the J end lost 4 bases, and 16 bases lay between the germline ends. CDR3 sequence reads: CASSFPGRSPYEQYF. The CDR3 DNA is TGTGCCAGCAGCTTTCCGGGACGCAGTCCTTACGAGCAGTACTTC. Together with reference TRBV7-9 and TRBJ2-7, the CDR3 gives the full variable domain: DTGVSQNPRHKITKRGQNVTFRCDPISEHNRLYWYRQTLGQGPEFLTYFQNEAQLEKSRLLSDRFSAERPKGSFSTLEIQRTEQGDSAMYLCASSFPGRSPYEQYFGPGTRLTVT.

This clonotype was detected only a few times. The chain combines TRBV20-1 with TRBJ1-1; D might be TRBD1 (5 bases). V was shortened by 6 bases and J by 0 bases, with 17 bases between the two germline ends. The CDR3 is 15 amino acids. Germline loops: CDR1 DFQATT, CDR2 SNEGSKA (reference sequence). The CDR3 nucleotides read TGCAGTGCCCCCGTGGGGGTACAAGTGAACACTGAAGCTTTCTTT. Its protein product is CSAPVGVQVNTEAFF.

J is TRBJ2-2 and V is TRBV11-2, with D uncertain. Deletions cut 1 base from V and 4 bases from J, with 10 bases between. Per germline, CDR1 SGHAT and CDR2 FQNNGV. This CDR3 contains 15 residues. Written as DNA, the CDR3 is TGTGCCAGCAGCTTAGGGGTTGTGGGCACCGGGGAGCTGTTTTTT. This gives the protein CASSLGVVGTGELFF.

V is TRBV29-1 and J is TRBJ2-1; a weak D match, TRBD1 (5 bases). Trimming cost V 1 base and J 5 bases, with 9 bases left between them. Germline V gives CDR1 SQVTM, CDR2 ANQGSEA. There are 13 residues in the CDR3. In DNA form, the CDR3 reads TGCAGCGTTGAAGGGCCACAGGACAATGAGCAGTTCTTC. This gives the protein CSVEGPQDNEQFF.

This clonotype was counted between two and nine times. V gene TRBV4-3 combines with J gene TRBJ2-2; TRBD2 is a possible D gene (5 bases). The germline CDR1 and CDR2 sequences are LGHNA and YSLEER. This CDR3 comprises 18 residues. V was shortened by 0 bases and J by 1 base, with 15 bases between the two germline ends. The CDR3 reads CASSQEGPGRMNTGELFF. In DNA form, the CDR3 reads TGCGCCAGCAGCCAAGAGGGCCCGGGAAGGATGAACACCGGGGAGCTGTTTTTT.

Only a few counts were recorded for this clonotype. The rearrangement joins TRBV20-1 to TRBJ1-2; maybe TRBD1 (5 bases). The CDR3 totals 12 residues. Between the trimmed V and J ends, which lost 5 bases and 0 bases, there was a span of 7 bases. The germline V gene has CDR1 DFQATT and CDR2 SNEGSKA (reference sequence). CDR3 in amino acids: CSALTANYGYTF. DNA for the CDR3: TGCAGTGCTTTGACAGCTAACTATGGCTACACCTTC.

The CDR3 region is CSARDPGGTGNTIYF. The CDR3 bases are TGCAGTGCTAGAGACCCAGGGGGGACTGGAAACACCATATATTTT. V usage is TRBV20-1 and J usage is TRBJ1-3; 7 bases agree with TRBD1. This CDR3 comprises 15 residues. The J segment lost 2 bases and the V segment lost 0 bases, leaving 4 bases of the junction unmatched. Germline-derived CDR1 and CDR2 are DFQATT and SNEGSKA (reference sequence).

The chain recombines TRBV9 with TRBJ1-1, with D uncertain. Per the germline V gene, CDR1 is SGDLS and CDR2 is YYNGEE. This CDR3 has 16 residues. Trimming pared 0 bases from V and 0 bases from J, leaving 12 bases between. The chain's CDR3 is CASSVGPLPMNTEAFF. The CDR3 nucleotides read TGTGCCAGCAGCGTAGGCCCACTCCCCATGAACACTGAAGCTTTCTTT.

This clonotype was detected many times. The J gene is TRBJ2-7, the V gene TRBV11-2, with D possibly TRBD2 on 6 matching bases. With 5 bases removed from V and 5 bases from J, the gap between germline ends came to 16 bases. There are 14 residues in the CDR3. Germline V gene data show CDR1 as SGHAT and CDR2 as FQNNGV. The CDR3 spells CASSGMIRENEQYF. Written as DNA, the CDR3 is TGTGCCAGCAGCGGGATGATTCGGGAGAACGAGCAGTACTTC. The full variable domain, in which reference TRBV11-2 and TRBJ2-7 provide the parts outside the CDR3, is EAGVAQSPRYKIIEKRQSVAFWCNPISGHATLYWYQQILGQGPKLLIQFQNNGVVDDSQLPKDRFSAERLKGVDSTLKIQPAKLEDSAVYLCASSGMIRENEQYFGPGTRLTVT.

This clonotype was detected ten times or more. V and J are TRBV5-1 and TRBJ2-2; 7 bases align to TRBD1. This CDR3 has 15 residues. V was clipped by 2 bases and J by 2 bases; unmatched bases: 3. The germline V gene encodes CDR1 SGHRS and CDR2 YFSETQ. CDR3 protein: CASSFRGQNTGELFF. The CDR3 bases are TGCGCCAGCAGCTTTAGGGGGCAAAACACCGGGGAGCTGTTTTTT.